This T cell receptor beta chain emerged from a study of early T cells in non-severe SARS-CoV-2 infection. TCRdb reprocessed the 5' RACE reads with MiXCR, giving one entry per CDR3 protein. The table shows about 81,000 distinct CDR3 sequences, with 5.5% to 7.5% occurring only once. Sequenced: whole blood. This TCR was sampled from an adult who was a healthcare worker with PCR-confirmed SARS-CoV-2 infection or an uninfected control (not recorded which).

CDR3: CSASTSLAGPTGELFF. The CDR3 DNA reads as TGCAGCGCCTCAACGAGCCTAGCGGGGCCCACCGGGGAGCTGTTTTTT. The chain has TRBV29-1 and TRBJ2-2; TRBD2 aligns across 9 bases. Germline loops: CDR1 SQVTM, CDR2 ANQGSEA. The ends lost 7 bases at V and 4 bases at J; junction bases unmatched: 13. This CDR3 has 16 residues.